This T cell receptor beta chain emerged from a study of multiple sclerosis patients with progressive multifocal leukoencephalopathy. The data were produced by immunoSEQ multiplex PCR, yet TCRdb's version contains in-frame clones alone and is incomplete. The table includes about 25,000 clones, approximately 90% detected once. This sample's time point: roughly 12 months of natalizumab therapy. This CDR3 region has 16 residues. Germline V lookup: CDR1 LNHDA, CDR2 SQIVND (reference sequence). The junction had 17 bases not matched to a gene; V was cut back by 8 bases and J by 5 bases. Specimen: PBMCs, collected from a patient treated with natalizumab. This chain links TRBV19 with TRBJ2-5; 7 bases map to TRBD2. The sequence came from a man aged 30 to 45 with multiple sclerosis. The DNA of the CDR3 is TGTGCCAGTGTGGGGAAACGTGGGAGGGCCGACGAGACCCAGTACTTC. The encoded protein is CASVGKRGRADETQYF.